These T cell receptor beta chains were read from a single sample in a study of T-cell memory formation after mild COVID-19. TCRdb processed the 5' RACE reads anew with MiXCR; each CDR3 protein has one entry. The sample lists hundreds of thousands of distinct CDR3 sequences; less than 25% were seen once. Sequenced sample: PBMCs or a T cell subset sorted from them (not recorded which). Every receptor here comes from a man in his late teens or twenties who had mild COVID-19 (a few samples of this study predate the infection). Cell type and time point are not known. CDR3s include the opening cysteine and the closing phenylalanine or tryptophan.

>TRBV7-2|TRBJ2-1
CASSSDEYNEQFF
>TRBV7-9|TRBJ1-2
CASSRRQGGSYGYTF
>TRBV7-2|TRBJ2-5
CASSLGSGLWETQYF
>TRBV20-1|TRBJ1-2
CSASTENYGYTF
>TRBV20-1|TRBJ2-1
CSAFRGPGNEQFF
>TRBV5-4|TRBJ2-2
CASSTKSSGSTGELFF
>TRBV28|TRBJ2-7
CATQRQAPSWDEQYF
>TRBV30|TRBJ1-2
CAWSVTYRGYTF
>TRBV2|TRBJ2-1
CASSDLGGSYNEQFF
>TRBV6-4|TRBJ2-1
CASSQTGEGNEQFF
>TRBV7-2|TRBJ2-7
CASSLTPVGVGQYF
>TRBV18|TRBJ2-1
CASSPYRDRVSNEQFF
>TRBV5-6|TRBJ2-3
CASSTGTRRSDTQYF
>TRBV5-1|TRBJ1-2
CASSLRTGTFSDGYTF
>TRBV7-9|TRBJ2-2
CASSYNTGELFF
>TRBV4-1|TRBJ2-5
CASSLSRTLVWGETQYF
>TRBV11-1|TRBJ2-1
CASSLLVHNEQFF
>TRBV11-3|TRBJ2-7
CASSLGDSYQEF
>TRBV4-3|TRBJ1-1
CASSQVLGGSGTEAFF
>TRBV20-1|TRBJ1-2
CSARGGTGGPNGYTF
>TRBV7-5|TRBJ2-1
CISVPGLAAWVDEQFF
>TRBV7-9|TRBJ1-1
CASSPREAFF